The TCR beta chain described here comes from a study of cytomegalovirus exposure and HLA in healthy donors. Study-wide results and limits: Later on, a genetic analysis was performed. It linked a missense variant in DCLRE1C with V- and J-gene trimming of TCR beta.

The PCR was carried out with 60 Vbeta primers and 13 Jbeta primers. The data were produced by immunoSEQ multiplex PCR, yet TCRdb's version contains in-frame clones alone and is incomplete. The table lists approximately 150,000 clones, around 81% of them singletons. Notes on this clone: Its antigen remains unknown.

Germline-derived CDR1 and CDR2 are SGHAT and FQNNGV. The CDR3 is 16 amino acids. V shed 6 bases and J 3 bases; nucleotides not matched to a gene: 9. This receptor was obtained from a middle-aged woman in good health and CMV-seronegative. The sample consisted of PBMCs. V is TRBV11-2 and J is TRBJ2-2; the match to TRBD1 covers 8 bases. The CDR3 protein is CASSPQGARDTGELFF. CDR3 nucleotides: TGTGCCAGCAGTCCTCAGGGGGCGAGGGACACCGGGGAGCTGTTTTTT.